The 18 T cell receptor beta chains below were found in one sample sequenced in a study of tumor-infiltrating lymphocytes in localized non-small cell lung cancer. Sequencing was performed with immunoSEQ multiplex PCR; in TCRdb, only in-frame clones are kept and a portion is missing. The data contain around 25,000 clones, approximately 59% of them seen just once; the ten biggest clones take up about 5.8%. Sequenced: lung tumor tissue. These receptors were obtained from a human donor with non-small cell lung cancer.

V and J are TRBV5-1 and TRBJ2-1; either TRBD1 or TRBD2 may supply D (5 bases each). This CDR3 is 13 amino acids long. V was shortened by 0 bases and J by 8 bases, with 9 bases between the two germline ends. The germline CDR1 and CDR2 sequences are SGHRS and YFSETQ. DNA for the CDR3: TGCGCCAGCAGCTTGGAGGGGACCCATGAGCAGTTCTTC. This translates into CASSLEGTHEQFF.

This clone came up once. This chain uses TRBV6-5 with TRBJ2-3; tentatively, D is TRBD1 or TRBD2 (5 bases each). In germline, CDR1 is MNHEY, CDR2 SVGAGI. V shed 1 base and J shed 0 bases, with 11 bases lying between them. The CDR3 totals 16 residues. CDR3 nucleotide sequence: TGTGCCAGCAGTTACTGGGGACCTCCTAGCACAGATACGCAGTATTTT. This codes for CASSYWGPPSTDTQYF.

In nucleotides, the CDR3 is TGTGCCAGCAGCGAAAATATAGGGGACAGCGCATACGAGCAGTACTTC. It yields the protein CASSENIGDSAYEQYF. V and J are TRBV6-1 and TRBJ2-7; 7 bases are shared with TRBD1. Germline CDR1 reads MNHNS; CDR2 reads SASEGT. V shed 6 bases, J shed 4 bases, and the junction held 15 bases outside the gene matches. The CDR3 contains 16 residues.

V usage is TRBV7-2 and J usage is TRBJ2-1; D is ambiguous. The V end was cut by 5 bases, the J end by 0 bases, with 11 bases between. CDR1 and CDR2 (germline): SGHTA, FQGNSA. The CDR3 is made up of 15 amino acids. The CDR3 sequence: CASSLAASSYNEQFF. The CDR3 bases are TGTGCCAGCAGCCTCGCGGCAAGCTCCTACAATGAGCAGTTCTTC.

This clone was observed a handful of times. J is TRBJ2-2 and V is TRBV7-2; tentatively, D is TRBD1 (5 bases). V lost 4 bases and J 3 bases, leaving 9 bases between the germline ends. The CDR3 is made up of 14 amino acids. Per the germline V gene, CDR1 is SGHTA and CDR2 is FQGNSA. CDR3 bases: TGTGCCAGCAGCTCCAGGGCGGACACCGGGGAGCTGTTTTTT. Translated, it gives CASSSRADTGELFF.

The chain combines TRBV6-5 with TRBJ1-1; 9 nucleotides match TRBD1. The CDR3 length is 15 residues. CDR1 is MNHEY and CDR2 is SVGAGI in the germline V gene. The V and J ends lost 5 bases and 3 bases, in that order; junction bases with no gene match: 7. DNA of the CDR3: TGTGCCAGCAGTACCCGGACAGGGGTATACACTGAAGCTTTCTTT. Its protein is CASSTRTGVYTEAFF.

J is TRBJ1-3 and V is TRBV30; D uncertain. Germline V gene data show CDR1 as GTSNPN and CDR2 as SVGIG (reference sequence). The germline V and J ends were trimmed by 1 base and 0 bases, with 7 bases remaining between them. The CDR3 has 14 amino acids. The CDR3 protein is CAWSAGSSGNTIYF. The CDR3 region has the DNA TGTGCCTGGAGTGCGGGGAGCTCTGGAAACACCATATATTTT.

The J gene is TRBJ1-1, the V gene TRBV15, with a tentative D call TRBD1 (6 bases). The V end was cut by 9 bases, the J end by 0 bases, with 11 bases between. Per germline, CDR1 LNHNV and CDR2 YYDKDF (reference sequence). The CDR3 length is 13 residues. The DNA for the CDR3 is TGTGCCACTCGCGGACAGTTGAACACTGAAGCTTTCTTT. Its protein product is CATRGQLNTEAFF.

This clone appeared a single time. V is TRBV7-9 and J is TRBJ1-1, with D tentatively TRBD1 (5 bases). Looked up from germline, CDR1 is SEHNR and CDR2 is FQNEAQ (reference sequence). Trimming cost V 3 bases and J 1 base, with 9 bases left between them. The CDR3 runs 14 residues. CDR3 amino acids: CASSFFQGNTEAFF. The CDR3 nucleotides are TGTGCCAGCAGCTTCTTCCAGGGGAACACTGAAGCTTTCTTT.

This clone came up a few times. This rearrangement joins TRBV19 to TRBJ2-7; D is uncertain. The CDR3 consists of 12 residues. Trimming left V 10 bases short and J 2 bases short, with 12 bases between. Looked up from germline, CDR1 is LNHDA and CDR2 is SQIVND (reference sequence). CDR3 bases: TGTGCCACCGAGGCAGGCCCCTACGAGCAGTACTTC. Its protein product is CATEAGPYEQYF. Full variable domain (rest looked up from reference TRBV19 and TRBJ2-7): DGGITQSPKYLFRKEGQNVTLSCEQNLNHDAMYWYRQDPGQGLRLIYYSQIVNDFQKGDIAEGYSVSREKKESFPLTVTSAQKNPTAFYLCATEAGPYEQYFGPGTRLTVT.

The chain recombines TRBV5-4 with TRBJ1-3; a possible D gene is TRBD1 (6 bases). The ends were cut back, 9 bases at V and 0 bases at J, with 19 bases in the middle. The CDR3 is 16 amino acids. CDR1 SGHNT and CDR2 YYREEE come from the germline V gene (reference sequence). CDR3 protein: CATSDSLAYSGNTIYF. In DNA form, the CDR3 reads TGTGCCACCTCGGACAGCCTAGCTTACTCTGGAAACACCATATATTTT.

The rearrangement uses TRBV9 and TRBJ2-1; 7 bases fit TRBD2. Trimming cost V 4 bases and J 3 bases; bases outside gene matches: 7. This CDR3 is 15 amino acids long. Germline V gives CDR1 SGDLS, CDR2 YYNGEE. CDR3: CASSPGEGNYNEQFF. CDR3 DNA sequence: TGTGCCAGCAGCCCTGGGGAGGGGAACTACAATGAGCAGTTCTTC.

This clone appeared a few times. The J gene is TRBJ1-5, the V gene TRBV9, with D maybe TRBD1 (5 bases). V was pared by 0 bases and J by 6 bases, with 13 bases between. The germline V gene encodes CDR1 SGDLS and CDR2 YYNGEE. The CDR3 consists of 15 residues. The chain's CDR3 is CASSVGGTNSQPQHF. CDR3 sequence (DNA): TGTGCCAGCAGCGTAGGTGGGACTAATAGTCAGCCCCAGCATTTT. Looking up the rest from reference TRBV9 and TRBJ1-5 gives the full variable domain: DSGVTQTPKHLITATGQRVTLRCSPRSGDLSVYWYQQSLDQGLQFLIQYYNGEERAKGNILERFSAQQFPDLHSELNLSSLELGDSALYFCASSVGGTNSQPQHFGDGTRLSIL.

This clone was seen a few times. The rearrangement links TRBV30 to TRBJ1-2, with 7 bases identical to TRBD1. The germline V gene encodes CDR1 GTSNPN and CDR2 SVGIG (reference sequence). V shed 0 bases, J shed 11 bases, and the junction held 15 bases outside the gene matches. The CDR3 covers 15 residues. The CDR3 sequence: CAWSVLADRPLWYTF. CDR3 nucleotides: TGTGCCTGGAGTGTACTGGCGGACAGGCCGCTTTGGTACACCTTC.

This clone was seen a few times. The V and J genes are TRBV5-8 and TRBJ2-5; D perhaps matches TRBD2 (7 bases). Trimming shortened V by 1 base and J by 2 bases, and 12 bases separated the two germline ends. Germline-derived CDR1 and CDR2 are SGHTS and YDEGEE. The CDR3 extends over 15 amino acids. The CDR3, as DNA: TGTGCCAGCAGCTTGAGAGGGAGGGGGCAAGAGACCCAGTACTTC. Translating gives CASSLRGRGQETQYF.

The chain has TRBV6-5 and TRBJ2-3; TRBD2 might be the D (5 bases). V dropped 3 bases and J dropped 4 bases, with 11 bases sitting between them. Germline V gene sequence: CDR1 MNHEY, CDR2 SVGAGI. This CDR3 contains 14 residues. The CDR3 sequence is CASSYFGVPDTQYF. The CDR3 nucleotides are TGTGCCAGCAGTTATTTCGGGGTCCCAGATACGCAGTATTTT.

The chain links TRBV9 to TRBJ2-3; the D call may be TRBD1 or TRBD2 (7 bases each). The germline V and J ends were trimmed by 0 bases and 8 bases, with 13 bases remaining between them. The germline V gene encodes CDR1 SGDLS and CDR2 YYNGEE. The CDR3 extends over 14 amino acids. The CDR3 is CASSVEAGGVTQYF. The CDR3 DNA reads as TGTGCCAGCAGCGTAGAGGCAGGGGGGGTTACGCAGTATTTT.

This clone turned up a few times. As DNA, the CDR3 is TGTGCCAGCAGCGTAGACTTCTACTACAATGAGCAGTTCTTC. Protein sequence: CASSVDFYYNEQFF. The J gene is TRBJ2-1, the V gene TRBV9; D gene uncertain. CDR3 length: 14 amino acids. Deletions cut 0 bases from V and 3 bases from J, with 7 bases between. The germline V gene encodes CDR1 SGDLS and CDR2 YYNGEE.